Below, 17 T cell receptor beta chains from the same sample are listed, as sequenced in a study of blood T cell repertoires in COVID-19. Profiled with immunoSEQ multiplex PCR; TCRdb holds only in-frame clones, not every one. Of nearly 350,000 clones listed, more than 85% are singletons. Sequenced sample: PBMCs or T cells enriched from blood (not recorded which). These receptors all come from a young woman who had recovered from COVID-19.

V gene TRBV5-4 combines with J gene TRBJ1-1; 7 positions match TRBD1. V lost 4 bases and J lost 0; bases outside the gene matches: 3. This CDR3 has 14 amino acids. Germline CDR1 reads SGHNT; CDR2 reads YYREEE (reference sequence). Written as DNA, the CDR3 is TGTGCCAGCAGCCCAGGGGGAATGAACACTGAAGCTTTCTTT. This encodes CASSPGGMNTEAFF.

The chain employs TRBV15 and TRBJ1-1, with TRBD1 identical over 8 bases. The trim removed 2 bases at V and 0 bases at J, leaving 5 bases unmatched. Germline V gene lookup returns CDR1 LNHNV and CDR2 YYDKDF (reference sequence). This CDR3 is 16 amino acids long. CDR3 in amino acids: CATSRRQGSMNTEAFF. The CDR3 nucleotides read TGTGCCACCAGCAGAAGACAGGGGAGCATGAACACTGAAGCTTTCTTT.

Concerning this clone itself: This same CDR3 is encoded by further DNA sequences in the sample. The chain employs TRBV27 and TRBJ1-5, with D perhaps matching TRBD1 (6 bases). The germline gives CDR1 MNHEY, CDR2 SMNVEV (reference sequence). Trimming left V 2 bases short and J 2 bases short, with 7 bases between. CDR3 length: 14 amino acids. CDR3 protein: CASSLNRGNQPQHF. Here the CDR3 DNA reads TGTGCCAGCAGTTTAAACAGGGGCAATCAGCCCCAGCATTTT.

In its sample, this clone was seen a few times. The chain carries TRBV5-1 and TRBJ2-3; 9 nucleotides align to TRBD2. Germline assignment: CDR1 SGHRS and CDR2 YFSETQ. V shed 6 bases and J 2 bases; nucleotides not matched to a gene: 4. The CDR3 has 14 residues. The DNA of the CDR3 is TGCGCCAGCATGGGGACTAGCTCCACAGATACGCAGTATTTT. Its protein product is CASMGTSSTDTQYF.

The chain carries TRBV3-1 (or the pseudogene TRBV3-2) and TRBJ1-2; the D is unclear. Trimming removed 8 bases from V and 8 bases from J, with 15 bases in between. The CDR3 loop spans 12 amino acids. CDR1 is LGHDT, CDR2 YNNKEL, per germline (reference sequence). The CDR3 bases are TGTGCCAGCTCCCGGGCGGGATACGGCTACACCTTC. It yields the protein CASSRAGYGYTF.

The chain combines TRBV29-1 with TRBJ1-1; D may be TRBD1 (5 bases). The CDR3 covers 16 residues. V lost 0 bases and J lost 5, with 19 bases in between. Germline CDR1 is SQVTM and CDR2 is ANQGSEA. CDR3 sequence: CSVEESDRFFLTEAFF. CDR3 nucleotides: TGCAGCGTTGAAGAGTCCGACAGATTTTTTCTAACTGAAGCTTTCTTT.

The CDR3 region has the DNA TGTGCCAGCAGCTTTTGGGGGGACAGAGGCTACACCTTC. Translating gives CASSFWGDRGYTF. The rearrangement joins TRBV5-4 to TRBJ1-2, with 7 bases that match TRBD1. J was trimmed by 8 bases and V by 2 bases; bases with no gene match: 6. The germline CDR1 and CDR2 sequences are SGHNT and YYREEE (reference sequence). The CDR3 length is 13 residues.

The J gene is TRBJ1-6, the V gene TRBV30; D unclear. This CDR3 is built from 15 residues. Trimming shortened V by 3 bases and J by 4 bases, and 13 bases separated the two germline ends. CDR1 and CDR2 from the germline V gene are GTSNPN and SVGIG (reference sequence). The chain's CDR3 is CAWSRGKTYNSPLHF. The CDR3, as DNA: TGTGCCTGGAGCCGAGGGAAAACTTATAATTCACCCCTCCACTTT.

The chain couples TRBV5-4 to TRBJ2-3, with D possibly being TRBD2 (5 bases). Per the germline V gene, CDR1 is SGHNT and CDR2 is YYREEE (reference sequence). The germline V and J ends were trimmed by 3 bases and 2 bases, with 10 bases remaining between them. The CDR3 length is 14 residues. This CDR3 reads CASSSETITDTQYF. CDR3 in DNA: TGTGCCAGCAGCTCTGAGACTATCACAGATACGCAGTATTTT.

The V gene is TRBV28, the J gene TRBJ1-3; D possibly corresponds to TRBD1 (5 bases). Germline lookup yields CDR1 MDHEN and CDR2 SYDVKM. The V end was cut by 9 bases, the J end by 7 bases, with 16 bases between. The CDR3 is 13 residues long. This CDR3 is CASQGPAVNTIYF. CDR3 nucleotide sequence: TGTGCCAGTCAGGGTCCGGCAGTTAACACCATATATTTT.

The chain combines TRBV11-2 with TRBJ2-3; D gene ambiguous. This CDR3 contains 16 residues. V was trimmed by 2 bases and J by 0 bases, leaving 12 bases between them. Germline V lookup: CDR1 SGHAT, CDR2 FQNNGV. CDR3 amino acids: CASSLRRQTSTDTQYF. DNA for the CDR3: TGTGCCAGCAGCTTACGGCGGCAAACTAGCACAGATACGCAGTATTTT.

This chain connects TRBV4-1 to TRBJ2-7; 9 bases agree with TRBD1. Germline V CDR1 and CDR2: MGHRA, YSYEKL. The junction had 2 bases not matched to a gene; V was cut back by 0 bases and J by 2 bases. This CDR3 is built from 15 residues. The CDR3, as DNA: TGCGCCAGCAGCCAAGAGGACAGGGGAACCTACGAGCAGTACTTC. It yields the protein CASSQEDRGTYEQYF.

The V call is TRBV15, the J call TRBJ1-2; no definite D call. The V and J ends lost 3 bases and 8 bases respectively, with 22 bases between them. Per the germline V gene, CDR1 is LNHNV and CDR2 is YYDKDF (reference sequence). The CDR3 spans 16 residues. The CDR3 here is CATSSGPGREVHGYTF. The CDR3 DNA reads TGTGCCACCAGCAGCGGCCCCGGTAGGGAGGTACACGGCTACACCTTC. The variable domain in full, with the rest retrieved from reference TRBV15 and TRBJ1-2, is DAMVIQNPRYQVTQFGKPVTLSCSQTLNHNVMYWYQQKSSQAPKLLFHYYDKDFNNEADTPDNFQSRRPNTSFCFLDIRSPGLGDTAMYLCATSSGPGREVHGYTFGSGTRLTVV.

The chain couples TRBV18 to TRBJ2-5, with TRBD2 identical over 14 bases. V lost 4 bases to trimming and J lost 1 base; unmatched junction nucleotides: 2. The V gene's germline CDR1 is KGHSH and CDR2 LQKENI. The CDR3 spans 16 residues. The DNA for the CDR3 is TGTGCCAGCTCACGGACTAGCGGGGGGATCCAAGAGACCCAGTACTTC. Amino acids: CASSRTSGGIQETQYF.

The V and J genes are TRBV16 and TRBJ1-2, with a tentative D call TRBD1 (6 bases). The CDR3 has 13 amino acids. The germline CDR1 and CDR2 sequences are KGHSY and FQNENV. V lost 6 bases, J lost 4 bases, and 12 bases lay in between. CDR3 DNA sequence: TGTGCCAGCAGACGCGACAGGACCTATGGCTACACCTTC. As protein: CASRRDRTYGYTF.

The chain recombines TRBV10-3 with TRBJ1-3; 7 bases map to TRBD1. This CDR3 has 15 residues. Germline V gene sequence: CDR1 ENHRY, CDR2 SYGVKD. V trimming: 0 bases; J trimming: 2 bases; junction bases outside the gene matches: 1. DNA of the CDR3: TGTGCCATCAGTGAGTCGACAGGGCCTGGAAACACCATATATTTT. Amino acids: CAISESTGPGNTIYF.

The V call is TRBV7-2, the J call TRBJ1-4, with 9 bases identical to TRBD1. From germline, CDR1 is SGHTA and CDR2 FQGNSA. V was pared by 1 base and J by 2 bases, with 8 bases of the junction left unmatched. CDR3 length: 18 amino acids. The CDR3 sequence: CASSLVRDRVETNEKLFF. The CDR3 DNA sequence: TGTGCCAGCAGCTTAGTCCGGGACAGGGTCGAGACTAATGAAAAACTGTTTTTT.